The present T cell receptor beta chain was sequenced within a study of blood T cell repertoires in COVID-19. V lost 2 bases to trimming and J lost 5 bases, with 10 bases between them. Germline loops: CDR1 SGHRS, CDR2 YFSETQ. CDR3 length equals 14 residues. Some clones are missing from TCRdb's copy, which holds only in-frame ones; the method was immunoSEQ multiplex PCR. The sample includes about 480,000 clones, 88% of them seen just once. Participants were aged about 18 to 95 years, lived in roughly 23 US areas, and enrolled virtually. Membership in each cohort depended on participant-reported clinical history.

The V gene is TRBV5-1, the J gene TRBJ2-2; perhaps TRBD2 as D (5 bases). This sequence originates from a woman aged 55-70 years who had recovered from COVID-19. The sample comprised PBMCs or T cells enriched from blood (not recorded which). The CDR3: CASSFALGTGELFF. Written as DNA, the CDR3 is TGCGCCAGCAGCTTCGCACTAGGGACCGGGGAGCTGTTTTTT. Looking up the rest from reference TRBV5-1 and TRBJ2-2 gives the full variable domain: KAGVTQTPRYLIKTRGQQVTLSCSPISGHRSVSWYQQTPGQGLQFLFEYFSETQRNKGNFPGRFSGRQFSNSRSEMNVSTLELGDSALYLCASSFALGTGELFFGEGSRLTVL.